What follows are 13 T cell receptor beta chains derived from one specimen sequenced in a study of T cell responses to AZD1222 COVID-19 vaccine. Method: immunoSEQ multiplex PCR; TCRdb's copy keeps in-frame clones and lacks some. In the table there are approximately 160,000 clones, approximately 90% of which are singletons. The sequencing here drew on peripheral blood, taken on day 0 of AZD1222 vaccination. The receptors stem from an adult in good health.

The CDR3 sequence is CASSAGRNTEAFF. The CDR3 DNA reads as TGTGCCAGCAGCGCCGGGAGGAACACTGAAGCTTTCTTT. J is TRBJ1-1 and V is TRBV6-5, with no clear D. Per germline, CDR1 MNHEY and CDR2 SVGAGI. Trimming shortened V by 6 bases and J by 1 base, and 9 bases separated the two germline ends. The CDR3 totals 13 residues.

This sequence joins TRBV2 and TRBJ2-1; unclear D gene. Germline CDR1 and CDR2: SNHLY and FYNNEI. Trimming shortened V by 0 bases and J by 5 bases, and 11 bases separated the two germline ends. There are 15 residues in the CDR3. CDR3 protein: CASSEAGSYHNEQFF. The DNA for the CDR3 is TGTGCCAGCAGTGAAGCCGGGTCCTATCACAATGAGCAGTTCTTC.

V is TRBV19 and J is TRBJ2-7; a weak D match, TRBD2 (7 bases). With 5 bases removed from V and 2 bases from J, the gap between germline ends came to 16 bases. This CDR3 has 15 residues. The germline CDR1 and CDR2 sequences are LNHDA and SQIVND (reference sequence). CDR3 DNA sequence: TGTGCCAGTAGTTTCCTTGGGGGGGCCGCCTACGAGCAGTACTTC. This encodes CASSFLGGAAYEQYF. Together with reference TRBV19 and TRBJ2-7, the CDR3 gives the full variable domain: DGGITQSPKYLFRKEGQNVTLSCEQNLNHDAMYWYRQDPGQGLRLIYYSQIVNDFQKGDIAEGYSVSREKKESFPLTVTSAQKNPTAFYLCASSFLGGAAYEQYFGPGTRLTVT.

The rearrangement links TRBV28 to TRBJ1-5, with TRBD1 matching over 10 bases. The CDR3 consists of 14 residues. Looked up from germline, CDR1 is MDHEN and CDR2 is SYDVKM. V dropped 6 bases and J dropped 5; count of bases not matched to a gene: 4. CDR3 sequence: CASSPGTGDQPQHF. CDR3 DNA sequence: TGTGCCAGCAGCCCCGGGACAGGGGATCAGCCCCAGCATTTT.

This clone appeared once. The chain combines TRBV9 with TRBJ2-7; 9 nucleotides line up with TRBD1. Germline values: CDR1 SGDLS, CDR2 YYNGEE. The CDR3 is 15 amino acids. V trimming: 4 bases; J trimming: 2 bases; junction bases outside the gene matches: 7. CDR3 protein: CASSIGQGSTYEQYF. DNA of the CDR3: TGTGCCAGCAGCATTGGACAGGGGTCGACCTACGAGCAGTACTTC.

The gene calls are TRBV11-3 and TRBJ1-3; weak D call: TRBD1 (6 bases). Between the trimmed V and J ends, which lost 4 bases and 0 bases, there was a span of 10 bases. Germline V CDR1 and CDR2: SGHNT, YENEEA. This CDR3 spans 15 amino acids. Written as DNA, the CDR3 is TGTGCCAGCAGCTCGCGACAGGTCTCTGGAAACACCATATATTTT. This translates into CASSSRQVSGNTIYF.

The gene calls are TRBV5-6 and TRBJ2-7; D is uncertain. CDR1 and CDR2 (germline): SGHDT, YYEEEE. Trimming took off 6 bases at V and 3 bases at J, with 13 bases between the two ends. This CDR3 comprises 13 residues. The CDR3 DNA sequence: TGTGCCAGCACCCTCCTAGGAAACTACGAGCAGTACTTC. This codes for CASTLLGNYEQYF.

This clone occurred a few times. The CDR3 nucleotides are TGTGCCATCAGACCGGGACAGGGATGGATCGGGGAGCTGTTTTTT. Translated, it gives CAIRPGQGWIGELFF. The chain uses TRBV10-3 and TRBJ2-2; 9 nucleotides agree with TRBD1. The CDR3 runs 15 residues. Germline CDR1 ENHRY, CDR2 SYGVKD. V lost 6 bases and J lost 7; bases outside the gene matches: 9.

J is TRBJ1-5 and V is TRBV9, with TRBD1 as a possible D gene (5 bases). V was clipped by 4 bases and J by 6 bases, with 14 bases between them. CDR1 is SGDLS, CDR2 YYNGEE, per germline. The CDR3 is 14 amino acids. This chain's CDR3 is CASSPRGGSQPQHF. CDR3 coding DNA: TGTGCCAGCAGCCCTCGGGGGGGGAGTCAGCCCCAGCATTTT. Together with reference TRBV9 and TRBJ1-5, the CDR3 gives the full variable domain: DSGVTQTPKHLITATGQRVTLRCSPRSGDLSVYWYQQSLDQGLQFLIQYYNGEERAKGNILERFSAQQFPDLHSELNLSSLELGDSALYFCASSPRGGSQPQHFGDGTRLSIL.

The chain recombines TRBV30 with TRBJ1-5; no firm D call. V was shortened by 1 base and J by 0 bases, with 10 bases between the two germline ends. The V gene's germline CDR1 is GTSNPN and CDR2 SVGIG (reference sequence). CDR3 size: 15 residues. The CDR3 protein is CAWSGRLNSNQPQHF. CDR3 nucleotide sequence: TGTGCCTGGAGTGGTCGACTCAATAGCAATCAGCCCCAGCATTTT.

The genes are TRBV14 and TRBJ1-1, with unresolved D. The V end lost 1 base, the J end lost 4 bases, and 7 bases lay between the germline ends. Germline CDR1 is SGHDN and CDR2 is FVKESK. The CDR3 has 13 residues. CDR3 coding DNA: TGTGCCAGCAGCCAAGGCCGGGGCACTGAAGCTTTCTTT. Its protein product is CASSQGRGTEAFF. The entire variable domain, with the rest obtained from reference TRBV14 and TRBJ1-1, is as follows: EAGVTQFPSHSVIEKGQTVTLRCDPISGHDNLYWYRRVMGKEIKFLLHFVKESKQDESGMPNNRFLAERTGGTYSTLKVQPAELEDSGVYFCASSQGRGTEAFFGQGTRLTVV.

The chain joins TRBV13 to TRBJ1-1; D is unresolved. V was cut by 3 bases and J by 4 bases, with 3 bases left in between. The CDR3 runs 11 residues. Per germline, CDR1 PRHDT and CDR2 FYEKMQ (reference sequence). Written as DNA, the CDR3 is TGTGCCAGCAGCTTTCCCACTGAAGCTTTCTTT. It is translated as CASSFPTEAFF.

The chain combines TRBV19 with TRBJ1-6; no definite D call. The CDR3 has 14 amino acids. Germline V gene data show CDR1 as LNHDA and CDR2 as SQIVND (reference sequence). The V end was cut by 6 bases, the J end by 6 bases, with 12 bases between. CDR3 nucleotide sequence: TGTGCCAGTAGGGCCGTTTACGGTAATTCACCCCTCCACTTT. Its protein is CASRAVYGNSPLHF. The full variable domain, in which reference TRBV19 and TRBJ1-6 provide the parts outside the CDR3, is DGGITQSPKYLFRKEGQNVTLSCEQNLNHDAMYWYRQDPGQGLRLIYYSQIVNDFQKGDIAEGYSVSREKKESFPLTVTSAQKNPTAFYLCASRAVYGNSPLHFGNGTRLTVT.